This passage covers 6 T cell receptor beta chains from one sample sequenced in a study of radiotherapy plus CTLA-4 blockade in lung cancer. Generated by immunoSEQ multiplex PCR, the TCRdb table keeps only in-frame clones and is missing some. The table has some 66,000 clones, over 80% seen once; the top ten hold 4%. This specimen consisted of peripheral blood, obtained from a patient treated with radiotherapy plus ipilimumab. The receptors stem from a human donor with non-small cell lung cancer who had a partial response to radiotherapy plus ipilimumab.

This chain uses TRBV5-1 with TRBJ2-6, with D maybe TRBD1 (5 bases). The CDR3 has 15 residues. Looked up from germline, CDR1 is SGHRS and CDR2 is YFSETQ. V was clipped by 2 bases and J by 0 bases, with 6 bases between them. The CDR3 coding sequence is TGCGCCAGCAGCTTCAGGGCCTCTGGGGCCAACGTCCTGACTTTC. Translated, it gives CASSFRASGANVLTF.

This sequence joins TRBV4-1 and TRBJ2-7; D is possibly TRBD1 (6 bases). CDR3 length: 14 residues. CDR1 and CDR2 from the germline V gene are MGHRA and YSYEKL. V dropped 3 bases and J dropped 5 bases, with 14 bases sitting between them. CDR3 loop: CASSHARGFDEQYF. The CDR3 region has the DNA TGCGCCAGCAGCCATGCCAGGGGATTCGACGAGCAGTACTTC.

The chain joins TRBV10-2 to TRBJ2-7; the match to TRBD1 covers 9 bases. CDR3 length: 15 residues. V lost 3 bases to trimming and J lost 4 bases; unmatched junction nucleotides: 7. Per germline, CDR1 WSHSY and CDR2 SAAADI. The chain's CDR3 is CASSELTGGKYEQYF. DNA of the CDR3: TGCGCCAGCAGTGAATTGACAGGGGGAAAATACGAGCAGTACTTC.

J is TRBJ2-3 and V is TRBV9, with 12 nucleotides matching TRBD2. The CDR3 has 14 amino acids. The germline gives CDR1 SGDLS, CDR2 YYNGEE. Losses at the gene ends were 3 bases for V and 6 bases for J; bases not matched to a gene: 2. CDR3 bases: TGTGCCAGCAGCGGACTAGCGGGAGTGGATACGCAGTATTTT. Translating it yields CASSGLAGVDTQYF.

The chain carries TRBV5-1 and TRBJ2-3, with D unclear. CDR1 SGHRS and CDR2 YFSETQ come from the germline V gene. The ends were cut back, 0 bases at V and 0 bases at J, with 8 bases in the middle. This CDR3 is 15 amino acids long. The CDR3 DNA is TGCGCCAGCAGCTTGGGAGGTACAAGCACAGATACGCAGTATTTT. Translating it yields CASSLGGTSTDTQYF.

CDR3 sequence reads: CASSNPQGTNTGELFF. The CDR3, as DNA: TGTGCCAGTAGCAATCCTCAGGGGACGAACACCGGGGAGCTGTTTTTT. This chain links TRBV19 with TRBJ2-2, with a tentative D call TRBD1 (6 bases). Per germline, CDR1 LNHDA and CDR2 SQIVND (reference sequence). CDR3 length: 16 residues. V was trimmed by 6 bases and J by 0 bases, leaving 14 bases between them.